The clone carrying this T cell receptor (beta chain) has just a few counts. Its antigen is unidentified. The sample comes from a study of CD8 T cells in ankylosing spondylitis. Study outcomes and limitations: Eight or nine highly homologous variants made up a TCR beta motif that seemed to typify ankylosing spondylitis blood. Disease-linked clones were found to be CD8+ and relatively rare in peripheral blood. Matched synovial fluid from ankylosing spondylitis patients was reported to be enriched for disease-linked clones.

There are 13 residues in the CDR3. Germline CDR1 and CDR2: SGDLS and YYNGEE. V gave up 2 bases and J gave up 11 bases, with 16 bases separating them. Scientists made TCR beta libraries using quantitative 5'-RACE with molecular barcodes. TCRdb ran MiXCR on the 5' RACE reads and lists one entry per CDR3 protein. The sample has about 200,000 distinct CDR3 sequences; about 13% are singletons. The sequence was obtained from a male donor with ankylosing spondylitis or in good health (not recorded which). The chain is built from TRBV9 and TRBJ1-1; no clear D. Sequenced input: blood, either unsorted or a sorted T cell fraction (not recorded which). The CDR3 loop reads CASSVDNSGVAFF. CDR3 nucleotides: TGTGCCAGCAGCGTGGATAACTCCGGAGTTGCTTTCTTT.